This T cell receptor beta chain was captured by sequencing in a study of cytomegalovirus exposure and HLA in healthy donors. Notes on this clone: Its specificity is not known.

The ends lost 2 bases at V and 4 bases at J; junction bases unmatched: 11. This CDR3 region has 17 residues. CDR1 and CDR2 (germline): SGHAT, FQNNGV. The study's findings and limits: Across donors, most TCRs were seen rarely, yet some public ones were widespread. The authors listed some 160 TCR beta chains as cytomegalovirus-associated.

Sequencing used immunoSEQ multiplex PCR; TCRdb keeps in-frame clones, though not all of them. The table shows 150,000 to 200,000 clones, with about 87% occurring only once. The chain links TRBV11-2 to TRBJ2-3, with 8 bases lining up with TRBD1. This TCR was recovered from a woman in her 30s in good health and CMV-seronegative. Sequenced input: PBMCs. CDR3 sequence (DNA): TGTGCCAGCAGCTTACGACAGGGGAGAGCCACGGCAGATACGCAGTATTTT. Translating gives CASSLRQGRATADTQYF.